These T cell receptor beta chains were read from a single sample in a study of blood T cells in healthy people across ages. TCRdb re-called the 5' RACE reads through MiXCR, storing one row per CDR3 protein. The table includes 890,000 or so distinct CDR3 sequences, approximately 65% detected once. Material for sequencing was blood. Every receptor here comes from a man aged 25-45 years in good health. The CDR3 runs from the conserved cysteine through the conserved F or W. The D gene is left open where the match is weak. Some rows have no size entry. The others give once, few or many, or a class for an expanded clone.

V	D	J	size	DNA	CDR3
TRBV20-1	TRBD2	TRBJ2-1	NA	TGCAGTGCTTCTCCTAGACTAGCGGGGGGCCGGGATGAGCAGTTCTTC	CSASPRLAGGRDEQFF
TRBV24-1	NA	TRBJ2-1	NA	TGTACCACCAGTGGAACGGTCTACAATGAGCAGTTCTTC	CTTSGTVYNEQFF
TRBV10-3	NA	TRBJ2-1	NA	TGTGCCATCATGGGCGGGGAGAGGGGGGAGCAGTTCTTC	CAIMGGERGEQFF
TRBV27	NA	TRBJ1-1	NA	TGTGCCAGCAGTCCCCTGGACGGATTGAACACTGAAGCTTTCTTT	CASSPLDGLNTEAFF
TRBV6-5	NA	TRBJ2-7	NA	TGTGCCAGCAGCCGACCCGTACGCGGGAAACGCTACGAGCAGTACTTC	CASSRPVRGKRYEQYF
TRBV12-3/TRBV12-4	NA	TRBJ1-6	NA	TGTGCCAGCAGTTTGAGGCACAGTCATAATTCACCCCTCCACTTT	CASSLRHSHNSPLHF
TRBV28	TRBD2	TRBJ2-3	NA	TGTGCCAGCACTAGCGGGGGGGCCGGAGATACGCAGAATTTT	CASTSGGAGDTQNF
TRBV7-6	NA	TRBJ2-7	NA	TGTGCCAGCAGCTTAGCATCCGACTACGAGCAGTACTTC	CASSLASDYEQYF
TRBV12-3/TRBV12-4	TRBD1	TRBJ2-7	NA	TGTGCCAGCAGCTTATCCGACAGGGCTTCCTACGAGCAGTACTTC	CASSLSDRASYEQYF
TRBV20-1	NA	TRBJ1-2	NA	TGCAGTGCCCCTGACGTGAGCTATGGCTACACCTTC	CSAPDVSYGYTF
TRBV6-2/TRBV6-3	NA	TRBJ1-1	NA	TGTGCCAGCAGCGACGTGGGTCTGGACAGGAACACTGAAGCTTTCTTT	CASSDVGLDRNTEAFF
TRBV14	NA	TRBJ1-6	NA	TGTGCCAGCAGCCAAGAGGGGGGACATATTAATTCACCCCTCCACTTT	CASSQEGGHINSPLHF
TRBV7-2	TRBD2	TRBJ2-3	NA	TGTGCCAGCAGCCGGGTCCTAGCGGGGGGTGTCGCAGATACGCAGTATTTT	CASSRVLAGGVADTQYF
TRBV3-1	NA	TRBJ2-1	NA	TGTGCCAGCAGCCAAGATCGGAGGGCGGGGTTCAATGAGCAGTTCTTC	CASSQDRRAGFNEQFF
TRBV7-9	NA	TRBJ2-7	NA	TGTGCCAGCAGGGCCGTCTACGAGCAGTACTTC	CASRAVYEQYF
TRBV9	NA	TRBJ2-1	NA	TGTGCCAGCAGCGTAGCGTGGGTGGGTGAGCAGTTCTTC	CASSVAWVGEQFF
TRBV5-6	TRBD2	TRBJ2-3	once	TGTGCCAGCAGCCAAGGTCTAGCGGGGGCCCGCACAGATACGCAGTATTTT	CASSQGLAGARTDTQYF
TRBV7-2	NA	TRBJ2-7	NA	TGTGCCAGCAGCCCCCGGGACTCCTTCCGCTACGAGCAGTACTTC	CASSPRDSFRYEQYF
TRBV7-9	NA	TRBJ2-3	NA	TGTGCCAGCAGCTTGGACGGGACACATAGCACAGATACGCAGTATTTT	CASSLDGTHSTDTQYF
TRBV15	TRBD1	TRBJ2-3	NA	TGTGCCACCAGCAGAGCCAGACAGGGGTTCATGTATACGCAGTATTTT	CATSRARQGFMYTQYF
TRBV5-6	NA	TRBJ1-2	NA	TGTGCCAGCAGCTTGCCTCGGGCGGATAACTATGGCTACACCTTC	CASSLPRADNYGYTF
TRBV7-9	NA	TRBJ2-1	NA	TGTGCCAGAAGCGACGGTCGGAGTGGCAATGAGCAGTTCTTC	CARSDGRSGNEQFF
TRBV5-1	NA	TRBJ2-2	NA	TGCGCCAGCAGCTTGCAACACCCGAACACCGGGGAGCTGTTTTTT	CASSLQHPNTGELFF
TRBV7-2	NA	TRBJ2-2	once	TGTGCCAGCAGCTTAGAGGCATTGGCCGGGGAGCTGTTTTTT	CASSLEALAGELFF